This TCR beta chain was recovered during a study of T cells in Graves' hyperthyroidism and ophthalmopathy. Researchers took RNA transcripts and amplified the TCR beta CDR3 regions from them. HTBI primers drove first-round RT-PCR of the TCR CDR3. TCRdb ran MiXCR on the multiplex PCR reads and lists one entry per CDR3 protein. The table has about 700,000 distinct CDR3 sequences, around 13% seen once; the top ten hold about a tenth. The material sequenced was blood. The clonotype comes from a woman between 18 and 30 years old with Graves' hyperthyroidism.

The CDR3: CASSFTGSKRSEQFF. In DNA, the CDR3 is TGCGCCAGCAGCTTTACCGGGTCTAAAAGGAGCGAGCAGTTCTTC. The V call is TRBV5-1, the J call TRBJ2-1; D is uncertain. The CDR3 has 15 residues. Trimming pared 2 bases from V and 10 bases from J, leaving 19 bases between. CDR1 and CDR2 (germline): SGHRS, YFSETQ.